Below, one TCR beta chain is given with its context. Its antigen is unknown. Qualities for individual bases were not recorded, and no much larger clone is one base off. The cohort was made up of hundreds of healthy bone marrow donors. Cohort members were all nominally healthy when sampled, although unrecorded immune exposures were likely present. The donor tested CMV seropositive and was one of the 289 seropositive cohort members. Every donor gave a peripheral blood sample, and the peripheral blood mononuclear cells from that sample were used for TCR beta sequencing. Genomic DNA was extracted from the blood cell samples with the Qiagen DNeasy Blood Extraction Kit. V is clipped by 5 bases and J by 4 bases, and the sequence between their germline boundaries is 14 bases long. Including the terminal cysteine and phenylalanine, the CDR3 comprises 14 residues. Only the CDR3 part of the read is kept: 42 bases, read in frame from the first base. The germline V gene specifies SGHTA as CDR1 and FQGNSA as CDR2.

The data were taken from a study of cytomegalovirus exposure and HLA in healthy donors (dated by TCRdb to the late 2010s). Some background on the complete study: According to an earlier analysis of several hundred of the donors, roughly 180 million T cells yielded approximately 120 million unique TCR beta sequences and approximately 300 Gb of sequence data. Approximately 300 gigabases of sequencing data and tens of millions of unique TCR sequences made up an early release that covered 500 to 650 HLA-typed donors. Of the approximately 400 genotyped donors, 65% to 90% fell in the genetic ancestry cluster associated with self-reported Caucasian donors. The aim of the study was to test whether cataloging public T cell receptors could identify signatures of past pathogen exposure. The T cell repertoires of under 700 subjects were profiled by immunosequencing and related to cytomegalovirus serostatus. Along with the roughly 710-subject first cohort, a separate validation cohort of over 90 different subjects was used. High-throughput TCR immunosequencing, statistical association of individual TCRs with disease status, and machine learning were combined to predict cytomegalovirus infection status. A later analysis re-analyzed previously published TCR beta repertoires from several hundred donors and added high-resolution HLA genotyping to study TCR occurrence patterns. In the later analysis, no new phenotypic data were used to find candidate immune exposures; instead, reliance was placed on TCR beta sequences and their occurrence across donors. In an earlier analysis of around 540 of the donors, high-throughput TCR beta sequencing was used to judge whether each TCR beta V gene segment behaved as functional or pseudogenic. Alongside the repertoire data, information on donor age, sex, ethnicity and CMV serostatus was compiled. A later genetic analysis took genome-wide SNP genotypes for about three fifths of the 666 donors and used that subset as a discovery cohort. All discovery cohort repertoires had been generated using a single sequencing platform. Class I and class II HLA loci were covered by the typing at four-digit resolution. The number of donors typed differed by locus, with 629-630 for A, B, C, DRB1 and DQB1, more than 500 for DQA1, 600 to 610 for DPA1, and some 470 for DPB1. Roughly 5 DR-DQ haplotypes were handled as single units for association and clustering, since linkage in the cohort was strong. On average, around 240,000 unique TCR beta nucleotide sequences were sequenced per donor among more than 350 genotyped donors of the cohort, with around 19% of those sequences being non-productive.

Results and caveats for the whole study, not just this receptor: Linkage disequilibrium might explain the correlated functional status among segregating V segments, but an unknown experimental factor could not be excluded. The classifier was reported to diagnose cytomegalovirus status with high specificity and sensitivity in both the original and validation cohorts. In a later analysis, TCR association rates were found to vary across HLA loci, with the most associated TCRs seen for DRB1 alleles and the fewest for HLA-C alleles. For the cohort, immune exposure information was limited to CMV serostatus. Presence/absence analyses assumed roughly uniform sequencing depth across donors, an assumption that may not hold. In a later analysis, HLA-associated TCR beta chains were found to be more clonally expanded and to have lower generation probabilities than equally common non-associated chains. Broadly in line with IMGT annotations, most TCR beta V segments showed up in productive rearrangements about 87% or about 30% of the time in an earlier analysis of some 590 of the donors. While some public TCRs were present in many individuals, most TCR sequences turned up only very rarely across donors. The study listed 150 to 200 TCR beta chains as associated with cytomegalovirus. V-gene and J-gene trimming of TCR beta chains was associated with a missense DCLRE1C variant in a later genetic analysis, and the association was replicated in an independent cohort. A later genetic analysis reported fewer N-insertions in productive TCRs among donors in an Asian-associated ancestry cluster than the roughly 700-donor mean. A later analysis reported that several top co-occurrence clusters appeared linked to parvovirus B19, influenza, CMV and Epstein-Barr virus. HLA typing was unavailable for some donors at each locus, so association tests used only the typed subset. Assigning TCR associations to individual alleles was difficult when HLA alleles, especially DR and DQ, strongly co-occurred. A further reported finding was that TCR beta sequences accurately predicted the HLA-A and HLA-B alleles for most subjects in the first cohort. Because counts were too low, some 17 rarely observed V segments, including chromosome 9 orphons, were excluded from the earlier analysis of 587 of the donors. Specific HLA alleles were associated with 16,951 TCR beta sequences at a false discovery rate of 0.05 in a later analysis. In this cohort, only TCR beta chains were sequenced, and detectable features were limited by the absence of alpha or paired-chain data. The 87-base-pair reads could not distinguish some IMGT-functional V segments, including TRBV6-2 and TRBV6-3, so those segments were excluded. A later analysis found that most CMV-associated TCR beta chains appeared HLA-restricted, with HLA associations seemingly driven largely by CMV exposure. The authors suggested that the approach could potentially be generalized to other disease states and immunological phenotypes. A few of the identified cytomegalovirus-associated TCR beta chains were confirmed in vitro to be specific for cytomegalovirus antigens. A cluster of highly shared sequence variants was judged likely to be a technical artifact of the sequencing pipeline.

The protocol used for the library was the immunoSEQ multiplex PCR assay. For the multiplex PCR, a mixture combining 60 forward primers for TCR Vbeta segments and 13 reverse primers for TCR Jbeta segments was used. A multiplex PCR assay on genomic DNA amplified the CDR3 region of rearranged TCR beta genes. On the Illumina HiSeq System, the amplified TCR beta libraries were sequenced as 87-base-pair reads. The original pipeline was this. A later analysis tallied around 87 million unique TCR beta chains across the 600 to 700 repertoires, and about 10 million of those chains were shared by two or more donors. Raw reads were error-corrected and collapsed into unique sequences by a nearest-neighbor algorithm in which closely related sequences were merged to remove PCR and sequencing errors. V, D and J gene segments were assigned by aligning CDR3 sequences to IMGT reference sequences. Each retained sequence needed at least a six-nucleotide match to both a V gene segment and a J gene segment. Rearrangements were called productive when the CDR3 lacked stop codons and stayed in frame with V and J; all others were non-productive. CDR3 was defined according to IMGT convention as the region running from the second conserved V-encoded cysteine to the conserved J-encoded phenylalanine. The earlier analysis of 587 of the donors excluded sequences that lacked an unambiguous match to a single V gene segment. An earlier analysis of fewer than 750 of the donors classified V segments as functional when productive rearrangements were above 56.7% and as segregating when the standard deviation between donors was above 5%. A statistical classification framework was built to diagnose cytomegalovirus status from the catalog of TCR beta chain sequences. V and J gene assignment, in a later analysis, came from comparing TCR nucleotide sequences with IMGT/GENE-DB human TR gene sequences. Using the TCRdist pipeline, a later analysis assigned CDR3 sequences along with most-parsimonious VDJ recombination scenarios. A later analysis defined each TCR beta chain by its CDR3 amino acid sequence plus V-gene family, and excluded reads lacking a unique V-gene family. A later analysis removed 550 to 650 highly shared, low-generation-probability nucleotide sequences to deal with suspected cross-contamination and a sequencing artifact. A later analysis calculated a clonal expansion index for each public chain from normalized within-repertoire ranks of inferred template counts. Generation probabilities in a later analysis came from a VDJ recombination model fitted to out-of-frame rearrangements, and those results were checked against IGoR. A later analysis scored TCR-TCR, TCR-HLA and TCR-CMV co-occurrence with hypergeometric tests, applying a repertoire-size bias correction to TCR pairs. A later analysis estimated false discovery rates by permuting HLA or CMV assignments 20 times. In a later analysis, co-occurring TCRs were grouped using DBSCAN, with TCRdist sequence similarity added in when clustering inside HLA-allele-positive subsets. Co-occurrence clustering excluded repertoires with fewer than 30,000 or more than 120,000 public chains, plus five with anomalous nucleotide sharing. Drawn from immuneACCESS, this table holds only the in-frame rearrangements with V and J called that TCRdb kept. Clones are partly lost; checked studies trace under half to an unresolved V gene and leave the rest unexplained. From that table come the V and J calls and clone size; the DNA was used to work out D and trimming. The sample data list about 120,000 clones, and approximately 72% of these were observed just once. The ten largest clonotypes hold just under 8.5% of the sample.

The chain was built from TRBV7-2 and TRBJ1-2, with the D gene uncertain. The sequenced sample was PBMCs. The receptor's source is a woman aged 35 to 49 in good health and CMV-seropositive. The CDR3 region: CASSLVGVGYGYTF. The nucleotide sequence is TGTGCCAGCAGCCTAGTCGGGGTGGGCTATGGCTACACCTTC.